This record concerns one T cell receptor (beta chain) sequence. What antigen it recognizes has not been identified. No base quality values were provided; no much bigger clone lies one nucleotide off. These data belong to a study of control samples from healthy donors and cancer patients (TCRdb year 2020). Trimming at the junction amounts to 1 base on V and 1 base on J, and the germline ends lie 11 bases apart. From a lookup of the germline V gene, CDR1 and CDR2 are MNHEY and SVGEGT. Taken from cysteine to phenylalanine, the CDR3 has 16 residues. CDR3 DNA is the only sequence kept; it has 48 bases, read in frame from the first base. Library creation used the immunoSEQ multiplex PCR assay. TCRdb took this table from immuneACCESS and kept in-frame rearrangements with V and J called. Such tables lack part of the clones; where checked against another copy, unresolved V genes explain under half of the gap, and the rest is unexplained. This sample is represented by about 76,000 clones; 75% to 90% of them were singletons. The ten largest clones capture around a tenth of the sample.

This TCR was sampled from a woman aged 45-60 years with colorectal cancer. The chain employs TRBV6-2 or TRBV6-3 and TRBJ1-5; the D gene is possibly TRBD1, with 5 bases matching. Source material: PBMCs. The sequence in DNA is TGTGCCAGCAGTTACTGGGACCCTGGGAGCAATCAGCCCCAGCATTTT. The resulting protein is CASSYWDPGSNQPQHF.